Below, 17 T cell receptor beta chains from the same sample are listed, as sequenced in a study of shared clonotypes between healthy human individuals (dated by TCRdb to about 2020). Libraries were prepared through the immunoSEQ multiplex PCR assay. Here the immuneACCESS table is served through TCRdb, limited to in-frame sequences with V and J called. Missing clones are a known gap in these copies; in checked studies unresolved V genes cover under half, and the rest lacks a known reason. The sample profile shows about 2.2 million clones; 93% of them were found once. The biggest ten clones account for less than 2% of the sample. CD8 naive samples were obtained by positive selection for CCR7 among CD45RO-negative cells, yielding a CD45RA+CCR7+ population from which TemRA cells were excluded. Material: naive CD8+ T cells from PBMCs. The cell subset or site tag for this specimen amounts to: CD45RA+CCR7+. These receptor sequences come from a man younger than 30 in good health. Some clones in this sample may be carry-over from other donors' samples.

Comments on this clone: Other DNA sequences in the same sample also yield this CDR3. The V call is TRBV30, the J call TRBJ1-1; D is unclear. V was shortened by 5 bases and J by 4 bases, with 8 bases between the two germline ends. Germline CDR1 GTSNPN, CDR2 SVGIG (reference sequence). This CDR3 is built from 11 residues. The CDR3 DNA is TGTGCCTGGGACGGCGGCACTGAAGCTTTCTTT. It translates to CAWDGGTEAFF.

The gene calls are TRBV9 and TRBJ2-5, with TRBD2 matching over 7 bases. Germline assignment: CDR1 SGDLS and CDR2 YYNGEE. The CDR3 contains 15 residues. V was pared by 7 bases and J by 5 bases, with 14 bases of the junction left unmatched. The CDR3 DNA sequence: TGTGCCAGCGGGGGGGACGGAGCCCTCGTCGAGACCCAGTACTTC. Its protein product is CASGGDGALVETQYF.

V is TRBV7-8 and J is TRBJ2-7; TRBD2 agrees at 12 bases. This CDR3 comprises 15 residues. The V segment lost 2 bases and the J segment 5 bases; nucleotides outside the gene matches: 4. Germline CDR1 and CDR2: SGHVS and FQNEAQ. CDR3 sequence reads: CASSLLAGGSDEQYF. The CDR3 region has the DNA TGTGCCAGCAGCTTACTAGCGGGAGGGTCCGACGAGCAGTACTTC.

The rearrangement links TRBV28 to TRBJ1-3; D ambiguous. Trimming removed 6 bases at V and 4 bases at J, with 10 bases between. The germline CDR1 and CDR2 sequences are MDHEN and SYDVKM. The CDR3 runs 13 residues. CDR3 sequence reads: CASRTSGGNTIYF. In nucleotides, the CDR3 is TGTGCCAGCAGGACCTCCGGGGGAAACACCATATATTTT.

V gene TRBV4-1 combines with J gene TRBJ2-4, with D perhaps being TRBD1 or TRBD2 (5 bases each). The V end was cut by 0 bases, the J end by 1 base, with 13 bases between. The germline CDR1 and CDR2 sequences are MGHRA and YSYEKL. This CDR3 spans 17 amino acids. CDR3 residues: CASSQDWGYLAKNIQYF. The CDR3 nucleotides read TGCGCCAGCAGCCAAGATTGGGGGTACCTCGCCAAAAACATTCAGTACTTC.

The CDR3 spells CASSISALSGKQFF. The CDR3 DNA reads as TGTGCCAGTAGTATATCTGCTTTGTCTGGTAAGCAGTTCTTC. The genes are TRBV19 and TRBJ2-1; D remains ambiguous. Trimming cost V 2 bases and J 11 bases, with 16 bases left between them. Germline lookup yields CDR1 LNHDA and CDR2 SQIVND (reference sequence). There are 14 residues in the CDR3.

This clone was observed once. The chain links TRBV4-1 to TRBJ1-1, with 7 nucleotides matching TRBD1. This CDR3 has 12 amino acids. Trimming at V came to 6 bases and at J to 7 bases, leaving 5 bases not matched to a gene. Germline V gives CDR1 MGHRA, CDR2 YSYEKL. CDR3 region: CASSPPGGEAFF. For the CDR3, the DNA is TGCGCCAGCAGTCCCCCAGGGGGTGAAGCTTTCTTT.

The chain combines TRBV18 with TRBJ2-5; 7 nucleotides align to TRBD2. The V segment lost 1 base and the J segment 3 bases; nucleotides outside the gene matches: 8. CDR1 and CDR2 from the germline V gene are KGHSH and LQKENI. The CDR3 sequence is 16 residues long. CDR3 nucleotides: TGTGCCAGCTCACCACGAGGGCTAGCGGAGGAAGAGACCCAGTACTTC. Translating gives CASSPRGLAEEETQYF.

This chain joins TRBV4-1 and TRBJ1-5; D uncertain. CDR3 size: 17 residues. The V gene lost 1 base and the J gene lost 0 bases, with 13 bases spanning the gap. Germline V gene lookup returns CDR1 MGHRA and CDR2 YSYEKL. The CDR3, as DNA: TGCGCCAGCAGCCAAGTACCCGGAGACCATAGCAATCAGCCCCAGCATTTT. Encoded protein: CASSQVPGDHSNQPQHF.

Worth noting for this clone: In the same sample, other DNA sequences code for this CDR3. This chain links TRBV11-2 with TRBJ2-7, with D uncertain. The germline V gene has CDR1 SGHAT and CDR2 FQNNGV. Trimming removed 8 bases at V and 0 bases at J, with 5 bases between. There are 11 residues in the CDR3. The CDR3 DNA follows: TGTGCCAGCTCTAGCTCCTACGAGCAGTACTTC. It yields the protein CASSSSYEQYF.

This chain links TRBV13 with TRBJ2-1; D gene uncertain. V was pared by 2 bases and J by 6 bases, with 11 bases between. CDR3 length: 14 amino acids. CDR1 and CDR2 from the germline V gene are PRHDT and FYEKMQ (reference sequence). The CDR3 region has the DNA TGTGCCAGCAGCTTATGGTCTTCCGCCAATGAGCAGTTCTTC. The encoded protein is CASSLWSSANEQFF.

The chain links TRBV5-6 to TRBJ1-4; weak D call: TRBD1 (5 bases). In germline, CDR1 is SGHDT, CDR2 YYEEEE. The CDR3 runs to 14 residues. Trimming pared 5 bases from V and 7 bases from J, leaving 15 bases between. The CDR3 is CASSSGAGGEKLFF. The CDR3 coding sequence is TGTGCCAGCAGTTCCGGGGCGGGCGGTGAAAAACTGTTTTTT.

This clone was recorded only once. J is TRBJ1-6 and V is TRBV6-5; possibly TRBD1 for D (5 bases). This CDR3 is 16 amino acids long. Germline V gene lookup returns CDR1 MNHEY and CDR2 SVGAGI. V was trimmed by 4 bases and J by 9 bases, leaving 19 bases between them. The CDR3 region is CASSSTRVVTTSPLHF. Written as DNA, the CDR3 is TGTGCCAGCAGTTCCACCAGGGTGGTGACTACTTCACCCCTCCACTTT.

The CDR3, as DNA: TGTGCCAGCAGTTTATCCCGGACATCTGTTAACTATGGCTACACCTTC. This codes for CASSLSRTSVNYGYTF. J is TRBJ1-2 and V is TRBV27; possibly TRBD1 for D (5 bases). Trimming stripped 0 bases from V and 1 base from J, with 12 bases between. Looked up from germline, CDR1 is MNHEY and CDR2 is SMNVEV (reference sequence). The CDR3 spans 16 residues.

The chain links TRBV19 to TRBJ2-5; D gene uncertain. CDR1 and CDR2 from the germline V gene are LNHDA and SQIVND (reference sequence). V was shortened by 2 bases and J by 7 bases, with 8 bases between the two germline ends. CDR3 length equals 12 residues. The CDR3 loop is CASSITVGTQYF. The CDR3 nucleotides read TGTGCCAGTAGTATAACAGTTGGGACCCAGTACTTC. Together with reference TRBV19 and TRBJ2-5, the CDR3 gives the full variable domain: DGGITQSPKYLFRKEGQNVTLSCEQNLNHDAMYWYRQDPGQGLRLIYYSQIVNDFQKGDIAEGYSVSREKKESFPLTVTSAQKNPTAFYLCASSITVGTQYFGPGTRLLVL.

The chain combines TRBV27 with TRBJ2-5; D is unclear. V dropped 5 bases and J dropped 7 bases, with 14 bases sitting between them. This CDR3 spans 13 amino acids. In germline, CDR1 is MNHEY, CDR2 SMNVEV (reference sequence). CDR3 in amino acids: CASSPLTWGTQYF. CDR3 sequence (DNA): TGTGCCAGCAGTCCGCTAACTTGGGGGACCCAGTACTTC.

CDR3 in amino acids: CASSRAYEQYF. The CDR3, as DNA: TGTGCCAGCAGTCGGGCGTACGAGCAGTACTTC. V and J are TRBV5-6 and TRBJ2-7, with unresolved D. This CDR3 contains 11 residues. Deletions cut 5 bases from V and 4 bases from J, with 7 bases between. Per the germline V gene, CDR1 is SGHDT and CDR2 is YYEEEE.